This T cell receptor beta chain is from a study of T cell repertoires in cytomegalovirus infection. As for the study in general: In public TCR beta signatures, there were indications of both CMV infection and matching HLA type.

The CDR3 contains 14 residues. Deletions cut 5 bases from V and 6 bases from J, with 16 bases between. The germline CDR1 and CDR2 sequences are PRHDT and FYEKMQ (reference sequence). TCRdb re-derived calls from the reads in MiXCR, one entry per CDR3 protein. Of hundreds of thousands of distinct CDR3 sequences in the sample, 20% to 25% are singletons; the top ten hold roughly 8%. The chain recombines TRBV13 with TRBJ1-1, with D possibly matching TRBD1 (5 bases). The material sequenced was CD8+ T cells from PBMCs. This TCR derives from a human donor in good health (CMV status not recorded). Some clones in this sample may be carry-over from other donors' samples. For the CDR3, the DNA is TGTGCCAGCAGCCATGGGGCCGGTGCAGCTGAAGCTTTCTTT. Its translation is CASSHGAGAAEAFF.